The 4 T cell receptor beta chains below were found in one sample sequenced in a study of early T cells in non-severe SARS-CoV-2 infection. A single record per CDR3 protein comes from TCRdb applying MiXCR to the 5' RACE reads. The sample contains fewer than 75,000 distinct CDR3 sequences, around 20% of which appear only once. The source was whole blood, collected at baseline. The source of these receptors is an adult who was a healthcare worker with PCR-confirmed SARS-CoV-2 infection or an uninfected control (not recorded which).

The table lists this clonotype with a few counts. The rearrangement links TRBV20-1 to TRBJ2-1; the D gene could be TRBD1 or TRBD2 (5 bases each). CDR1 and CDR2 from the germline V gene are DFQATT and SNEGSKA (reference sequence). This CDR3 is built from 17 residues. Trimming took 6 bases from V and 5 from J, leaving 26 bases between them. The CDR3 DNA follows: TGCAGTGCCGGTGTGACCCGAGGGGAATTCATGAACAATGAGCAGTTCTTC. Encoded protein: CSAGVTRGEFMNNEQFF.

This rearrangement joins TRBV3-1 to TRBJ2-5, with a weak D call TRBD1 (5 bases). In germline, CDR1 is LGHDT, CDR2 YNNKEL (reference sequence). Trimming removed 4 bases from V and 5 bases from J, with 17 bases in between. The CDR3 extends over 15 amino acids. CDR3 nucleotides: TGTGCCAGCAGCCCTGGACCGCTGGGGCAGGAGACCCAGTACTTC. This codes for CASSPGPLGQETQYF.

The genes are TRBV20-1 and TRBJ2-5; no reliable D call. Germline V gives CDR1 DFQATT, CDR2 SNEGSKA (reference sequence). CDR3 length: 14 residues. V was pared by 2 bases and J by 5 bases, with 15 bases between. CDR3 nucleotides: TGCAGTGCTAGACCAGAGTCAATTCTGGAGACCCAGTACTTC. It yields the protein CSARPESILETQYF.

The DNA for the CDR3 is TGCGCCAGCAGTTACGGACAGGGGGGCCCAGATACGCAGTATTTT. This encodes CASSYGQGGPDTQYF. This sequence joins TRBV5-1 and TRBJ2-3; 10 bases are a match to TRBD1. Looked up from germline, CDR1 is SGHRS and CDR2 is YFSETQ. This CDR3 contains 15 residues. The V segment lost 5 bases and the J segment 4 bases; nucleotides outside the gene matches: 7.